The 18 T cell receptor beta chains below come from one sample, sequenced in a study of blood T cell repertoires in COVID-19. Profiled with immunoSEQ multiplex PCR; TCRdb holds only in-frame clones, not every one. The sample has 65,000 to 90,000 clones, roughly 87% seen once. The sequencing sample was made of peripheral blood. These receptors were collected from a woman aged 18-29 years with acute or convalescent COVID-19.

The chain joins TRBV30 to TRBJ2-7; 8 positions agree with TRBD2. The ends lost 3 bases at V and 1 base at J; junction bases unmatched: 8. The CDR3 extends over 15 amino acids. Germline loops: CDR1 GTSNPN, CDR2 SVGIG (reference sequence). CDR3 in amino acids: CAWRPSIAGSYEQYF. The CDR3 DNA is TGTGCCTGGAGGCCATCGATAGCGGGATCCTACGAGCAGTACTTC.

The rearrangement joins TRBV18 to TRBJ1-4; TRBD1 aligns across 7 bases. CDR1 KGHSH and CDR2 LQKENI come from the germline V gene. V lost 2 bases to trimming and J lost 3 bases; unmatched junction nucleotides: 3. CDR3 length equals 15 residues. In DNA form, the CDR3 reads TGTGCCAGCTCACCAGGACAGGCCGCTAATGAAAAACTGTTTTTT. Protein sequence: CASSPGQAANEKLFF.

The V call is TRBV11-2, the J call TRBJ1-1; tentative D call: TRBD1 (6 bases). CDR3 length: 14 amino acids. Looked up from germline, CDR1 is SGHAT and CDR2 is FQNNGV. V lost 4 bases and J lost 2, with 11 bases in between. CDR3 amino acids: CASSSRGDNTEAFF. CDR3 DNA sequence: TGTGCCAGCAGCTCCAGGGGAGACAACACTGAAGCTTTCTTT.

This clone was seen once. V usage is TRBV10-3 and J usage is TRBJ2-1; a weak D match, TRBD1 (6 bases). V shed 10 bases and J shed 8 bases, with 21 bases lying between them. This CDR3 spans 14 amino acids. Germline CDR1 is ENHRY and CDR2 is SYGVKD. This chain's CDR3 is CATATDTGSYEQFF. The CDR3 DNA reads as TGTGCCACCGCAACAGATACAGGGAGCTATGAGCAGTTCTTC.

This clone showed up just a few times. The chain recombines TRBV4-2 with TRBJ2-7; 7 nucleotides align to TRBD2. V gave up 1 base and J gave up 5 bases; unmatched junction bases: 11. The germline V gene encodes CDR1 LGHNA and CDR2 YNFKEQ. This CDR3 has 16 residues. The CDR3 DNA sequence: TGTGCCAGCAGCCAAGCCCTCACTAGCGCAGGAAACGAGCAGTACTTC. Translation: CASSQALTSAGNEQYF.

A remark on this clone: A junction end diverges from the germline sequence, so it may reflect a read error. The chain combines TRBV7-9 with TRBJ1-2, with D uncertain. Germline V CDR1 and CDR2: SEHNR, FQNEAQ (reference sequence). The CDR3 totals 13 residues. The CDR3 sequence is CASSLALNYGYTF. CDR3 DNA: TGTGCCAGCAGCCTAGCACTTAACTATGGCTACACCTTC.

The V call is TRBV7-9, the J call TRBJ2-3; 10 nucleotides match TRBD1. The V and J ends lost 5 bases and 9 bases, in that order; junction bases with no gene match: 11. The length of the CDR3 is 15 residues. From germline, CDR1 is SEHNR and CDR2 FQNEAQ (reference sequence). The CDR3 nucleotides read TGTGCCAGCAGCCCCTCGAGACAGGGGGCGCTGACGCAGTATTTT. The encoded protein is CASSPSRQGALTQYF.

This chain joins TRBV6-5 and TRBJ1-5; 10 bases match TRBD1. Germline-derived CDR1 and CDR2 are MNHEY and SVGAGI. Trimming removed 6 bases from V and 0 bases from J; junction bases left unmatched: 2. The CDR3 is 15 amino acids. For the CDR3, the DNA is TGTGCCAGCAGGGACAGGGGGACTAGCAATCAGCCCCAGCATTTT. Translation gives CASRDRGTSNQPQHF.

V gene TRBV29-1 combines with J gene TRBJ1-1, with 9 bases that match TRBD1. The CDR3 contains 14 residues. Germline lookup yields CDR1 SQVTM and CDR2 ANQGSEA. The J segment lost 1 base and the V segment lost 7 bases, leaving 7 bases of the junction unmatched. CDR3 nucleotides: TGCAGCGATAGAAGACAGGGGGGGAACACTGAAGCTTTCTTT. Translating it yields CSDRRQGGNTEAFF.

V usage is TRBV15 and J usage is TRBJ1-6; 7 bases line up with TRBD1. Per germline, CDR1 LNHNV and CDR2 YYDKDF (reference sequence). V dropped 3 bases and J dropped 9; count of bases not matched to a gene: 8. The CDR3 contains 15 residues. The CDR3 loop is CATSRTGYIGSPLHF. DNA for the CDR3: TGTGCCACCAGCAGGACAGGGTACATAGGTTCACCCCTCCACTTT.

CDR3 nucleotide sequence: TGTGCCAGCAGCCCCCCAGGGGGCGCCGATACGCAGTATTTT. As protein: CASSPPGGADTQYF. The chain links TRBV7-9 to TRBJ2-3, with TRBD1 matching over 8 bases. The CDR3 is made up of 14 amino acids. J lost 6 bases, V lost 5 bases, and 7 bases had no gene match. Germline CDR1 SEHNR, CDR2 FQNEAQ (reference sequence).

The CDR3 is CASSGSLAGITDTQYF. In nucleotides, the CDR3 is TGTGCCAGCAGTGGATCACTAGCGGGAATAACAGATACGCAGTATTTT. V gene TRBV2 combines with J gene TRBJ2-3; TRBD2 matches 10 bases. J was trimmed by 3 bases and V by 4 bases; bases with no gene match: 7. This CDR3 region has 16 residues. Germline values: CDR1 SNHLY, CDR2 FYNNEI.

V and J are TRBV5-1 and TRBJ2-3, with D possibly TRBD2 on 5 matching bases. V dropped 5 bases and J dropped 3 bases, with 13 bases sitting between them. The germline gives CDR1 SGHRS, CDR2 YFSETQ. The CDR3 sequence is 14 residues long. The CDR3 sequence is CASRFGVGTDTQYF. DNA for the CDR3: TGCGCCAGCAGATTCGGGGTTGGAACAGATACGCAGTATTTT.

V and J are TRBV5-1 and TRBJ2-5, with 8 positions matching TRBD1. Germline CDR1 reads SGHRS; CDR2 reads YFSETQ. This CDR3 has 14 residues. The junction had 5 bases not matched to a gene; V was cut back by 4 bases and J by 3 bases. CDR3 sequence: CASSGLDREETQYF. The CDR3 coding sequence is TGCGCCAGCAGCGGCTTGGACAGGGAAGAGACCCAGTACTTC.

The chain employs TRBV12-3 or TRBV12-4 and TRBJ1-2; D is uncertain. This CDR3 region has 13 residues. V was trimmed by 1 base and J by 4 bases, leaving 7 bases between them. The CDR3 coding sequence is TGTGCCAGCAGTTTAGGGGCAGCCTATGGCTACACCTTC. Protein sequence: CASSLGAAYGYTF.

This chain uses TRBV2 with TRBJ1-1; 9 bases are shared with TRBD1. After removal of 11 bases from V and 3 bases from J, the junction contained 16 bases not matched to a gene. CDR3 size: 16 residues. Germline V gives CDR1 SNHLY, CDR2 FYNNEI. The CDR3 here is CAGAGRTGGVDTEAFF. CDR3 in DNA: TGTGCCGGAGCGGGGAGAACAGGGGGCGTCGACACTGAAGCTTTCTTT. Full variable domain (missing parts from reference TRBV2 and TRBJ1-1): EPEVTQTPSHQVTQMGQEVILRCVPISNHLYFYWYRQILGQKVEFLVSFYNNEISEKSEIFDDQFSVERPDGSNFTLKIRSTKLEDSAMYFCAGAGRTGGVDTEAFFGQGTRLTVV.

The genes are TRBV7-9 and TRBJ2-4, with a possible D match to TRBD1 (6 bases). V was cut by 5 bases and J by 8 bases, with 16 bases left in between. The CDR3 runs 14 residues. CDR1 SEHNR and CDR2 FQNEAQ come from the germline V gene (reference sequence). This CDR3 is CASSQGHRADIQYF. CDR3 nucleotide sequence: TGTGCCAGCAGCCAGGGACACCGGGCGGACATTCAGTACTTC.

This clone was seen a single time. CDR3: CASSQDASGRAANTGELFF. In nucleotides, the CDR3 is TGTGCCAGCAGCCAAGATGCCAGCGGGAGGGCCGCGAACACCGGGGAGCTGTTTTTT. The chain uses TRBV3-1 (or the pseudogene TRBV3-2) and TRBJ2-2; 10 positions agree with TRBD2. J lost 0 bases, V lost 0 bases, and 7 bases had no gene match. This CDR3 is built from 19 residues. The V gene's germline CDR1 is LGHDT and CDR2 YNNKEL (reference sequence).